The entry that follows covers one T cell receptor (beta chain) sequence. The antigen is unknown. The record originates from a study of brain T cells in children with intractable seizures. Study findings and constraints: Only CDR3 sequence similarity suggested viral specificity, without known HCMV serostatus.

Specified time point: blood from clinic visit 5 months post-surgery; TSC patient then seizure free. The sequenced cases were selected for having the highest brain T cell transcript signatures. Patients received at least one anti-epileptic drug before surgery. Produced via immunoSEQ multiplex PCR; TCRdb's table is partial and in-frame only. The data contain about 340,000 clones, 93% of them singletons. This CDR3 contains 11 residues. Germline loops: CDR1 WSHSY, CDR2 SAAADI. The V end lost 2 bases, the J end lost 3 bases, and 2 bases lay between the germline ends. This TCR came from a boy under two years old with tuberous sclerosis and intractable seizures. The chain employs TRBV10-2 and TRBJ2-7; D gene ambiguous. This specimen consisted of peripheral blood, obtained approximately 5 months after surgery. The CDR3 bases are TGCGCCAGCAGTGAGGTCTACGAGCAGTACTTC. Translated: CASSEVYEQYF.